This TCR beta chain came from a study of vaccination and CD4 T cells after COVID-19. Cultured CD4+ T cells had their DNA profiled by the Oncomine TCR Beta short-read assay. One entry per CDR3 protein, called by TCRdb with MiXCR from the PCR reads. The sample carries 6,500 to 8,500 distinct CDR3 sequences, approximately 73% recorded once. The sample's treatment: approximately 9-day PBMC culture with coronavirus spike peptide pools or control peptides (ViraFEST assay). ViraFEST sequenced TCRs after peptide-pool expansion of antigen-specific T cells. Per well, approximately 2 million PBMCs were cultured in the presence of around 10 IU/ml IL-2 and 9 to 10 ug/ml peptide pools. The CDR3 loop spans 15 amino acids. J gave up 12 bases and V 3 bases, and 7 bases lay outside the gene matches. The V gene's germline CDR1 is LNHDA and CDR2 SQIVND (reference sequence). In the case of this clonotype: Its matching antigen is unknown.

The chain is built from TRBV19 and TRBJ2-2; 13 bases align to TRBD2. Input material: CD4+ T cells from blood, cultured in vitro. This receptor was taken from a human donor who had recovered from COVID-19. The CDR3 protein is CASSIRTSGSLKLFF. In DNA, the CDR3 is TGTGCCAGTAGTATTAGGACTAGCGGGAGCCTCAAGCTGTTTTTT.